One and the same sample provided the 12 T cell receptor beta chains below, sequenced in a study of beta chain features in type 1 diabetes. cDNA synthesis used the whole RNA isolate, giving expressed TCRB sequences. This table comes from immunoSEQ multiplex PCR, and its TCRdb copy is limited to in-frame clones, with some not included. Of hundreds of thousands of clones listed, roughly 31% were seen once; the top ten hold roughly 0.066%. The sample consisted of naive CD4+ T cells from blood. These receptor sequences come from a man younger than 35 in good health.

The rearrangement uses TRBV29-1 and TRBJ2-2; possible D gene TRBD2, 5 bases. CDR1 and CDR2 from the germline V gene are SQVTM and ANQGSEA. The germline V and J ends were trimmed by 1 base and 3 bases, with 15 bases remaining between them. There are 16 residues in the CDR3. The CDR3 bases are TGCAGCGTTGAAGTAGATGCTAGCAGTTACACCGGGGAGCTGTTTTTT. Translating it yields CSVEVDASSYTGELFF.

CDR3 DNA: TGTGCCAGTAGGCTACGTCCGTCGGAGTTCGAAGCTTTCTTT. Its translation is CASRLRPSEFEAFF. V usage is TRBV19 and J usage is TRBJ1-1; the D is unclear. V lost 6 bases and J 8 bases, leaving 19 bases between the germline ends. This CDR3 has 14 residues. Looked up from germline, CDR1 is LNHDA and CDR2 is SQIVND (reference sequence).

The chain is built from TRBV9 and TRBJ2-2; D not certain. The CDR3 consists of 13 residues. Deletions cut 4 bases from V and 2 bases from J, with 6 bases between. Germline CDR1 SGDLS, CDR2 YYNGEE. Written as DNA, the CDR3 is TGTGCCAGCAGCTTTCAAAACACCGGGGAGCTGTTTTTT. Its translation: CASSFQNTGELFF.

J is TRBJ2-1 and V is TRBV6-1; 11 nucleotides agree with TRBD2. The germline gives CDR1 MNHNS, CDR2 SASEGT. The CDR3 is 15 amino acids. V gave up 6 bases and J gave up 4 bases; unmatched junction bases: 5. The DNA for the CDR3 is TGTGCCAGCAGGCCGGGACTAGCGGAGTACAATGAGCAGTTCTTC. This encodes CASRPGLAEYNEQFF.

This clone was recorded a few times. V and J are TRBV25-1 and TRBJ2-5, with 8 bases aligning to TRBD2. The CDR3 is 17 amino acids. CDR1 is MGHDK and CDR2 is SYGVNS in the germline V gene. J gave up 5 bases and V 2 bases, and 13 bases lay outside the gene matches. The chain's CDR3 is CASSEGRQSGSSETQYF. CDR3 DNA: TGTGCCAGCAGTGAAGGAAGACAGAGCGGGAGTTCGGAGACCCAGTACTTC.

The CDR3 DNA is TGTGCCTGGAGAGCTATCAGGGGAACTGAAGCTTTCTTT. This encodes CAWRAIRGTEAFF. The rearrangement uses TRBV30 and TRBJ1-1, with D tentatively TRBD1 (6 bases). The germline V gene encodes CDR1 GTSNPN and CDR2 SVGIG (reference sequence). There are 13 residues in the CDR3. Trimming removed 3 bases from V and 5 bases from J, with 13 bases in between.

This clone has only a few counts. The V call is TRBV9, the J call TRBJ2-3, with 10 bases that match TRBD1. V dropped 3 bases and J dropped 6; count of bases not matched to a gene: 4. CDR3 length equals 14 residues. Germline lookup yields CDR1 SGDLS and CDR2 YYNGEE. CDR3 DNA: TGTGCCAGCAGCGCGGGACAGGGGTCTGATACGCAGTATTTT. Its protein is CASSAGQGSDTQYF.

This clone showed up just a few times. The rearrangement joins TRBV6-1 to TRBJ1-2; weak D call: TRBD1 (5 bases). This CDR3 has 16 residues. Germline lookup yields CDR1 MNHNS and CDR2 SASEGT. The germline V and J ends were trimmed by 2 bases and 2 bases, with 15 bases remaining between them. The CDR3 here is CASSEFGGAPNYGYTF. In nucleotides, the CDR3 is TGTGCCAGCAGTGAATTTGGAGGGGCCCCGAACTATGGCTACACCTTC.

V and J are TRBV4-1 and TRBJ2-4; 7 bases are shared with TRBD1. CDR1 is MGHRA, CDR2 YSYEKL, per germline. CDR3 length: 15 residues. Trimming removed 4 bases from V and 8 bases from J; junction bases left unmatched: 11. DNA for the CDR3: TGCGCCAGCAGCCGATTAAGACAGGGCCCCCACATTCAGTACTTC. Protein: CASSRLRQGPHIQYF.

The V and J genes are TRBV5-1 and TRBJ1-2; TRBD1 is a possible D gene (5 bases). The CDR3 totals 13 residues. Trimming took off 4 bases at V and 4 bases at J, with 11 bases between the two ends. Per germline, CDR1 SGHRS and CDR2 YFSETQ. CDR3 region: CASSTGLRYGYTF. The CDR3 bases are TGCGCCAGCAGCACGGGACTTCGCTATGGCTACACCTTC.

This chain uses TRBV5-6 with TRBJ2-7; D call uncertain. V lost 1 base and J lost 1, with 6 bases in between. Germline CDR1 is SGHDT and CDR2 is YYEEEE. CDR3 length: 13 amino acids. Here the CDR3 reads CASSLSPSYEQYF. The CDR3 DNA reads TGTGCCAGCAGCTTGTCACCATCCTACGAGCAGTACTTC.

This clone was found a few times. V usage is TRBV10-3 and J usage is TRBJ1-1; 7 nucleotides align to TRBD1. CDR1 is ENHRY, CDR2 SYGVKD, per germline. The J segment lost 1 base and the V segment lost 8 bases, leaving 4 bases of the junction unmatched. The CDR3 consists of 13 residues. The CDR3 region has the DNA TGTGCCATCGGCCAGGGGGGGAACACTGAAGCTTTCTTT. Translated: CAIGQGGNTEAFF.